The 7 T cell receptor beta chains given below trace back to one sample, sequenced in a study of post-analysis software for immune sequencing data. Whole-study findings and limits: Patients had higher frequencies than controls of about five TRBV segments, including TRBV5-6, TRBV5-1 and TRBV20-1.

cDNA libraries of TCR beta carried unique molecular identifiers. TCRdb fed the PCR reads into MiXCR, producing one record per CDR3 protein. This sample has roughly 540,000 distinct CDR3 sequences, with 34% found just once. The antigens of these receptors remain unknown. What was sequenced was blood. These receptors were obtained from a girl younger than 18 with multiple sclerosis.

The genes are TRBV20-1 and TRBJ2-5, with D tentatively TRBD2 (6 bases). The V gene's germline CDR1 is DFQATT and CDR2 SNEGSKA (reference sequence). The length of the CDR3 is 16 residues. V was shortened by 6 bases and J by 5 bases, with 25 bases between the two germline ends. As DNA, the CDR3 is TGCAGTGCAACTGACTACGGCGGGGTGCTGGGGGAGACCCAGTACTTC. It encodes CSATDYGGVLGETQYF.

As regards this clonotype: At one end, the junction sequence differs from germline, possibly due to a read error. The rearrangement uses TRBV4-1 and TRBJ1-6; D not resolved. Germline V lookup: CDR1 MGHRA, CDR2 YSYEKL. This CDR3 has 16 residues. Here the CDR3 DNA reads TGCGCCAGCAGCCCCCCCCCACACGGAGTAGACTCACCCCCCCACTTT. As protein: CASSPPPHGVDSPPHF.

This clonotype was seen only a few times. This rearrangement joins TRBV6-6 to TRBJ2-7, with TRBD1 identical over 11 bases. Germline V gene sequence: CDR1 MNHNY, CDR2 SVGAGI (reference sequence). V lost 2 bases, J lost 9 bases, and 15 bases stayed unmatched. This CDR3 contains 17 residues. This CDR3 is CASSYRNTGQGGSGQYF. The DNA for the CDR3 is TGTGCCAGCAGTTACCGTAATACGGGACAGGGGGGGTCTGGGCAGTACTTC.

This clonotype occurred many times. The chain is built from TRBV4-2 and TRBJ2-4; 9 nucleotides line up with TRBD2. Per the germline V gene, CDR1 is LGHNA and CDR2 is YNFKEQ. This CDR3 spans 18 amino acids. Trimming took 0 bases from V and 3 from J; bases not matched to a gene: 9. CDR3 nucleotide sequence: TGTGCCAGCAGCCAAGACGGGGCGGGGGGGCCTGTCAAAAACATTCAGTACTTC. Translated: CASSQDGAGGPVKNIQYF.

This clonotype was picked up a small number of times. The chain uses TRBV21-1 and TRBJ2-2; TRBD1, the D gene given by the table, was not confirmed from the DNA. TRBV21-1 is assigned pseudogene status. The CDR3 totals 14 residues. Here the CDR3 DNA reads TGTGCCAGCAGCAGGCCGACAGGGACGTGGAGGCTGTTTTTT. Translated, it gives CASSRPTGTWRLFF.

The chain combines TRBV7-2 with TRBJ2-1, with TRBD1 as a possible D gene (6 bases). The CDR3 covers 12 residues. The germline V gene has CDR1 SGHTA and CDR2 FQGNSA. The germline V and J ends were trimmed by 5 bases and 9 bases, with 11 bases remaining between them. CDR3 nucleotide sequence: TGTGCCAGCAGCGTCAACAGGGTTGAGCAGTTCTTC. It translates to CASSVNRVEQFF.

This sequence joins TRBV7-8 and TRBJ2-4; TRBD1 agrees at 9 bases. J was trimmed by 6 bases and V by 1 base; bases with no gene match: 4. This CDR3 has 15 amino acids. The germline gives CDR1 SGHVS, CDR2 FQNEAQ. The CDR3 region has the DNA TGTGCCAGCAGCTTAGTCGGGACAGGGTCAAACATTCAGTACTTC. It codes for CASSLVGTGSNIQYF.